Below, 9 T cell receptor beta chains from the same sample are listed, as sequenced in a study of blood T cell repertoires in COVID-19. Using immunoSEQ multiplex PCR, the repertoire was profiled, and TCRdb retains in-frame clones only, with some absent. This sample has 180,000 or so clones; almost 90% occur once, and the top ten carry approximately 0.64%. Material for sequencing was peripheral blood. The receptors originated from a man aged 45-65 years with acute or convalescent COVID-19.

The genes are TRBV27 and TRBJ1-6; 9 bases agree with TRBD1. Germline CDR1 and CDR2: MNHEY and SMNVEV (reference sequence). The ends lost 6 bases at V and 3 bases at J; junction bases unmatched: 9. There are 17 residues in the CDR3. The CDR3 protein is CASSRPPGQGYNSPLHF. CDR3 nucleotides: TGTGCCAGCAGCAGACCACCGGGACAGGGCTATAATTCACCCCTCCACTTT.

The chain combines TRBV9 with TRBJ2-7, with 10 bases lining up with TRBD1. V shed 4 bases, J shed 0 bases, and the junction held 4 bases outside the gene matches. The CDR3 loop spans 15 amino acids. The germline gives CDR1 SGDLS, CDR2 YYNGEE. The CDR3 spells CASSPRDRGSYEQYF. The CDR3 DNA sequence: TGTGCCAGCAGCCCCCGGGACAGGGGCTCCTACGAGCAGTACTTC.

J is TRBJ2-7 and V is TRBV28; D is unresolved. V gave up 0 bases and J gave up 1 base, with 7 bases separating them. The CDR3 loop spans 14 amino acids. Germline CDR1 is MDHEN and CDR2 is SYDVKM. Here the CDR3 DNA reads TGTGCCAGCAGTTTATGGTCCAGATCCTACGAGCAGTACTTC. Translation: CASSLWSRSYEQYF. Complete variable domain (other parts from reference TRBV28 and TRBJ2-7): DVKVTQSSRYLVKRTGEKVFLECVQDMDHENMFWYRQDPGLGLRLIYFSYDVKMKEKGDIPEGYSVSREKKERFSLILESASTNQTSMYLCASSLWSRSYEQYFGPGTRLTVT.

The chain is built from TRBV27 and TRBJ2-1; perhaps TRBD1 as D (6 bases). The CDR3 consists of 14 residues. The germline V and J ends were trimmed by 5 bases and 4 bases, with 12 bases remaining between them. Germline V gene sequence: CDR1 MNHEY, CDR2 SMNVEV (reference sequence). The CDR3 is CASSIIGQYNEQFF. CDR3 nucleotides: TGTGCCAGCAGTATTATTGGACAGTACAATGAGCAGTTCTTC.

The chain uses TRBV28 and TRBJ2-2, with D perhaps TRBD1 (5 bases). This CDR3 is 16 amino acids long. The V end lost 3 bases, the J end lost 5 bases, and 16 bases lay between the germline ends. Per the germline V gene, CDR1 is MDHEN and CDR2 is SYDVKM. CDR3 DNA: TGTGCCAGCAGTTTGAGTAGGTCAGGGAAGACCGGGGAGCTGTTTTTT. It translates to CASSLSRSGKTGELFF.

V and J are TRBV4-2 and TRBJ1-3, with 8 bases fitting TRBD1. This CDR3 spans 17 amino acids. Germline values: CDR1 LGHNA, CDR2 YNFKEQ. V lost 0 bases, J lost 4 bases, and 8 bases stayed unmatched. The DNA of the CDR3 is TGTGCCAGCAGCCAAGATTATCAGGGGGCGAGGGGAAACACCATATATTTT. Residues: CASSQDYQGARGNTIYF.

The chain carries TRBV19 and TRBJ1-1; D is uncertain. This CDR3 contains 12 residues. V lost 3 bases and J 6 bases, leaving 8 bases between the germline ends. The germline gives CDR1 LNHDA, CDR2 SQIVND (reference sequence). CDR3 DNA sequence: TGTGCCAGTAGTATCGGGGTGGCTGAAGCTTTCTTT. Translated: CASSIGVAEAFF. Combining the CDR3 with reference TRBV19 and TRBJ1-1 gives the whole variable domain DGGITQSPKYLFRKEGQNVTLSCEQNLNHDAMYWYRQDPGQGLRLIYYSQIVNDFQKGDIAEGYSVSREKKESFPLTVTSAQKNPTAFYLCASSIGVAEAFFGQGTRLTVV.

This clone was counted once. The V gene is TRBV6-6, the J gene TRBJ1-2, with D maybe TRBD1 (5 bases). There are 14 residues in the CDR3. Germline lookup yields CDR1 MNHNY and CDR2 SVGAGI (reference sequence). V was cut by 0 bases and J by 4 bases, with 9 bases left in between. DNA for the CDR3: TGTGCCAGCAGTTACTCGCAGGGATTCTATGGCTACACCTTC. Translation gives CASSYSQGFYGYTF.

V gene TRBV28 combines with J gene TRBJ1-5; TRBD1 matches at 8 bases. The CDR3 covers 14 residues. Trimming took 4 bases from V and 5 from J; bases not matched to a gene: 4. CDR1 and CDR2 from the germline V gene are MDHEN and SYDVKM. Written as DNA, the CDR3 is TGTGCCAGCAGTTCGGACAGGGCTTATCAGCCCCAGCATTTT. This translates into CASSSDRAYQPQHF.